This TCR beta chain was sequenced for a study of blood T cells in healthy people across ages. The germline V and J ends were trimmed by 7 bases and 0 bases, with 12 bases remaining between them. The CDR3 is 14 amino acids. Germline CDR1 and CDR2: SNHLY and FYNNEI. A J-beta primer mix and a sample-barcoded 5' primer were used in a second PCR of roughly 6 to 12 cycles. TCRdb re-called the 5' RACE reads through MiXCR, storing one row per CDR3 protein. Among just over 800,000 distinct CDR3 sequences listed, approximately 65% were seen once. This sequence joins TRBV2 and TRBJ1-2; D gene uncertain. The TCR sequence derives from a young man in good health. The source material was blood. As DNA, the CDR3 is TGTGCCAGCATCAGTCGAGCGCCTAACTATGGCTACACCTTC. Protein product: CASISRAPNYGYTF.